Reported below is one T cell receptor beta chain. Sequencing was performed with immunoSEQ multiplex PCR; in TCRdb, only in-frame clones are kept and a portion is missing. The table lists 740,000 or so clones, around 73% of them singletons. The sample is drawn from a study of shared clonotypes between healthy human individuals. The sample was memory CD4+ T cells sorted from blood. Subset denoted: CD45RA-negative fraction. The TCR comes from a woman aged 25 to 39 in good health.

The CDR3 sequence: CASSPEMNTEAFF. DNA of the CDR3: TGTGCCAGCTCACCTGAAATGAACACTGAAGCTTTCTTT. The rearrangement uses TRBV18 and TRBJ1-1; D not resolved. V was shortened by 3 bases and J by 0 bases, with 5 bases between the two germline ends. Germline V CDR1 and CDR2: KGHSH, LQKENI. The CDR3 totals 13 residues.